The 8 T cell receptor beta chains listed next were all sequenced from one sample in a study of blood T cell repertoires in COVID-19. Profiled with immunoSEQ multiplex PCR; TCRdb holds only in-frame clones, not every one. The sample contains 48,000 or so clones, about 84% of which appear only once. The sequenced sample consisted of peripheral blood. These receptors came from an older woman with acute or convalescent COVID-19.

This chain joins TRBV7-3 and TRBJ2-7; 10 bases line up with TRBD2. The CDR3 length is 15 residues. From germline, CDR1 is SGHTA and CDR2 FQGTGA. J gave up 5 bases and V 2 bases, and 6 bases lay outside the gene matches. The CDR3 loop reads CASSLRAGGPNEQYF. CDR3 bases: TGTGCCAGCAGCTTACGAGCGGGAGGGCCGAACGAGCAGTACTTC.

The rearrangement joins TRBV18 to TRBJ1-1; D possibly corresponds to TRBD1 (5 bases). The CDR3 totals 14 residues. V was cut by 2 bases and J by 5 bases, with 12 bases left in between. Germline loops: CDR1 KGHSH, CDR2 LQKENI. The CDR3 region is CASSPYSSGTEAFF. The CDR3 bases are TGTGCCAGCTCACCATACAGCTCAGGGACTGAAGCTTTCTTT. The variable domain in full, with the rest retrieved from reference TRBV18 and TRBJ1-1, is NAGVMQNPRHLVRRRGQEARLRCSPMKGHSHVYWYRQLPEEGLKFMVYLQKENIIDESGMPKERFSAEFPKEGPSILRIQQVVRGDSAAYFCASSPYSSGTEAFFGQGTRLTVV.

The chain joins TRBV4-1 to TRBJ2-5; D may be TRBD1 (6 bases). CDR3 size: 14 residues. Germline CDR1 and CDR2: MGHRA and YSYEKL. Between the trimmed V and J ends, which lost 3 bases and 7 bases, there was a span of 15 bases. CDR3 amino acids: CASSQEQGSGTQYF. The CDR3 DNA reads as TGCGCCAGCAGCCAGGAGCAGGGGAGCGGGACCCAGTACTTC.

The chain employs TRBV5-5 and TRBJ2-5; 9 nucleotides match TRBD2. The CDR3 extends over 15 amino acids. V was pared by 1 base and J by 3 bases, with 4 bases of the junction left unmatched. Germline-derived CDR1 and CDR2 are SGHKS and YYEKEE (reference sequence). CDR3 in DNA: TGTGCCAGCAGCTTGAGGGCTAGCGGGGAAGAGACCCAGTACTTC. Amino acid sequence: CASSLRASGEETQYF.

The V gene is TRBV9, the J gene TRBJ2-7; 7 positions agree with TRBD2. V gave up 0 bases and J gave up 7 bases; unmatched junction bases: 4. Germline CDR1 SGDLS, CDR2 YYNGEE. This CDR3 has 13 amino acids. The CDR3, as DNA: TGTGCCAGCAGCGTAGTCGGTAGCGGGGAGCAGTACTTC. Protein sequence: CASSVVGSGEQYF. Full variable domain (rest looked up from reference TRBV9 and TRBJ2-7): DSGVTQTPKHLITATGQRVTLRCSPRSGDLSVYWYQQSLDQGLQFLIQYYNGEERAKGNILERFSAQQFPDLHSELNLSSLELGDSALYFCASSVVGSGEQYFGPGTRLTVT.

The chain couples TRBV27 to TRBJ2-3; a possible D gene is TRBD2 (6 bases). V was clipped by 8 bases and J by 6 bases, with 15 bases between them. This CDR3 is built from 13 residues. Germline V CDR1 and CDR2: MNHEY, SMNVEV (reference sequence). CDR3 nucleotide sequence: TGTGCCAGCGAGAAAGCCGGGAGTGATACGCAGTATTTT. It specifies CASEKAGSDTQYF.

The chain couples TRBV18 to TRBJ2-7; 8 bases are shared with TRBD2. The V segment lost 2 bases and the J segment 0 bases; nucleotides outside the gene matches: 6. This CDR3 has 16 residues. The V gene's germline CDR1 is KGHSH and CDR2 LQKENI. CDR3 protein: CASSPVAGGLSYEQYF. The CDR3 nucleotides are TGTGCCAGCTCACCAGTTGCGGGAGGCCTCTCCTACGAGCAGTACTTC.

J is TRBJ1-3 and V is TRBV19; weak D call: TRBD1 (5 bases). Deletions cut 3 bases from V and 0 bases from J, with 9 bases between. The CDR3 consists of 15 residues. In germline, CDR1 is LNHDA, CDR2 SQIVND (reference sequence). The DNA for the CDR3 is TGTGCCAGTAGTATCGGGACTAGCTCTGGAAACACCATATATTTT. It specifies CASSIGTSSGNTIYF.